The TCR beta chain under discussion was sequenced for a study of shared clonotypes between healthy human individuals. TCRdb keeps only in-frame clones here, not all; method: immunoSEQ multiplex PCR. The data contain some 100,000 clones, 55% to 70% of them seen just once; the ten biggest clones take up about a quarter. The specimen sequenced was memory CD8+ T cells sorted from blood. Subset defined: CD45RO+ cells pooled with CCR7-negative TemRA cells. The sequence derives from a woman in her 30s in good health.

CDR3 coding DNA: TGTGCCACCAGCACCACAACGAGTTCCGGGTATGGCTACACCTTC. Its protein is CATSTTTSSGYGYTF. The rearrangement links TRBV15 to TRBJ1-2; D uncertain. In germline, CDR1 is LNHNV, CDR2 YYDKDF (reference sequence). The CDR3 length is 15 residues. V was cut by 4 bases and J by 5 bases, with 17 bases left in between.